Reported below is one T cell receptor (beta chain). The data belong to a study of blood T cell repertoires in COVID-19. Only in-frame clones appear in the TCRdb table, and some are missing; sequencing was by immunoSEQ multiplex PCR. The sample has 370,000 or so clones, 80% to 90% seen once. The V and J ends lost 6 bases and 3 bases respectively, with 12 bases between them. CDR3 length: 13 residues. CDR1 MNHEY and CDR2 SVGAGI come from the germline V gene. Material for sequencing was PBMCs or T cells enriched from blood (not recorded which). V and J are TRBV6-5 and TRBJ2-7; no reliable D call. The TCR originated in a man under 40 who had recovered from COVID-19. This CDR3 reads CASSAGRGYEQYF. CDR3 in DNA: TGTGCCAGCAGCGCCGGCAGAGGCTACGAGCAGTACTTC.